The entry that follows covers one T cell receptor (beta chain) sequence. No antigen is known for it. CDR3 size: 15 residues. Germline V gene sequence: CDR1 MNHNS, CDR2 SASEGT. The V and J ends lost 7 bases and 0 bases respectively, with 16 bases between them. PCR primers comprised 60 Vbeta and 13 Jbeta primers. The assay was immunoSEQ multiplex PCR, and TCRdb's table has in-frame clones only and misses some. The table has about 150,000 clones, 60% to 85% seen once. The data originate from a study of cytomegalovirus exposure and HLA in healthy donors. Overall study findings and caveats: For most subjects, TCR beta sequences were reported to predict HLA-A and HLA-B alleles with accuracy. A later analysis linked more than 15,000 TCR beta sequences to HLA alleles at 0.05 false discovery rate.

The chain recombines TRBV6-1 with TRBJ2-7, with D possibly TRBD2 on 6 matching bases. The sequenced sample was PBMCs. The sequence derives from a woman aged 40 to 50 in good health and CMV-seronegative. This CDR3 is CASTLGDWSSYEQYF. CDR3 DNA: TGTGCCAGCACCCTAGGGGACTGGTCCTCCTACGAGCAGTACTTC.